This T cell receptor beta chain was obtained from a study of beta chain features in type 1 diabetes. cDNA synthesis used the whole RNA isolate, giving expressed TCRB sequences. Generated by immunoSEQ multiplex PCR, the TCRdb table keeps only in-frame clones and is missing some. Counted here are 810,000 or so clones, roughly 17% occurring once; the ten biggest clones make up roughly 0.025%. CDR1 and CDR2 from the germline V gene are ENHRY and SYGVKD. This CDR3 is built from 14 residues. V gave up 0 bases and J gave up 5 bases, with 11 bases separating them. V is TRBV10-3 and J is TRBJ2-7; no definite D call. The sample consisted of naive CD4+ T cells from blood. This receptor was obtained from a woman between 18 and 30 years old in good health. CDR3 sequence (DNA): TGTGCCATCAGTGAGTCAGTTCTCGCCCACGAGCAGTACTTC. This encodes CAISESVLAHEQYF.